A single sample gave rise to the 15 T cell receptor beta chains below, sequenced in a study of cytomegalovirus exposure and HLA in healthy donors. Generated by immunoSEQ multiplex PCR, the TCRdb table keeps only in-frame clones and is missing some. The sample consists of 250,000 to 400,000 clones, approximately 91% of them appearing once. The material sequenced was PBMCs. These receptors were taken from a man aged 30 to 39 in good health and CMV-seronegative.

This sequence joins TRBV19 and TRBJ2-7; 8 bases match TRBD2. Germline V gene sequence: CDR1 LNHDA, CDR2 SQIVND (reference sequence). CDR3 length: 13 residues. Trimming removed 11 bases from V and 7 bases from J; junction bases left unmatched: 13. The CDR3 loop is CAAGGRAIGEQYF. CDR3 DNA sequence: TGTGCCGCGGGGGGCAGGGCCATTGGGGAGCAGTACTTC.

V gene TRBV11-2 combines with J gene TRBJ1-1, with 11 bases that match TRBD1. Germline assignment: CDR1 SGHAT and CDR2 FQNNGV. Losses at the gene ends were 4 bases for V and 4 bases for J; bases not matched to a gene: 5. The CDR3 is made up of 15 amino acids. CDR3 amino acids: CASSSPGQGGTEAFF. In DNA, the CDR3 is TGTGCCAGCAGCTCCCCGGGACAGGGGGGCACTGAAGCTTTCTTT. Based on the CDR3 plus reference TRBV11-2 and TRBJ1-1, the full variable domain is EAGVAQSPRYKIIEKRQSVAFWCNPISGHATLYWYQQILGQGPKLLIQFQNNGVVDDSQLPKDRFSAERLKGVDSTLKIQPAKLEDSAVYLCASSSPGQGGTEAFFGQGTRLTVV.

The genes are TRBV7-8 and TRBJ1-4, with a possible D match to TRBD1 (6 bases). Germline V gives CDR1 SGHVS, CDR2 FQNEAQ. Trimming removed 1 base at V and 0 bases at J, with 21 bases between. This CDR3 has 20 residues. The CDR3: CASSLDRADSNLPTNEKLFF. As DNA, the CDR3 is TGTGCCAGCAGCTTAGATCGGGCGGACAGTAACTTACCAACTAATGAAAAACTGTTTTTT.

Only one count was recorded for this clone. The chain employs TRBV5-6 and TRBJ1-6, with 7 bases lining up with TRBD1. CDR1 and CDR2 (germline): SGHDT, YYEEEE. V gave up 0 bases and J gave up 7 bases; unmatched junction bases: 4. There are 15 residues in the CDR3. CDR3 loop: CASSLEQGPNSPLHF. In DNA, the CDR3 is TGTGCCAGCAGCTTGGAACAGGGGCCAAATTCACCCCTCCACTTT. Full variable domain (remainder filled in from reference TRBV5-6 and TRBJ1-6): DAGVTQSPTHLIKTRGQQVTLRCSPKSGHDTVSWYQQALGQGPQFIFQYYEEEERQRGNFPDRFSGHQFPNYSSELNVNALLLGDSALYLCASSLEQGPNSPLHFGNGTRLTVT.

The chain has TRBV15 and TRBJ2-5; 10 bases are a match to TRBD2. Trimming removed 0 bases from V and 0 bases from J; junction bases left unmatched: 10. The CDR3 runs 19 residues. From germline, CDR1 is LNHNV and CDR2 YYDKDF (reference sequence). The CDR3 protein is CATSRDFVLAGEYQETQYF. Here the CDR3 DNA reads TGTGCCACCAGCAGAGATTTTGTGCTAGCGGGGGAGTACCAAGAGACCCAGTACTTC.

The chain joins TRBV2 to TRBJ1-5; no definite D call. This CDR3 is 14 amino acids long. Per germline, CDR1 SNHLY and CDR2 FYNNEI. V was cut by 2 bases and J by 5 bases, with 10 bases left in between. The DNA for the CDR3 is TGTGCCAGCAGTGAATACACATCCGATCAGCCCCAGCATTTT. Amino acids: CASSEYTSDQPQHF.

This chain links TRBV27 with TRBJ1-1; weak D call: TRBD1 (6 bases). CDR1 is MNHEY, CDR2 SMNVEV, per germline (reference sequence). With 6 bases removed from V and 2 bases from J, the gap between germline ends came to 10 bases. The CDR3 contains 13 residues. The CDR3 loop reads CASSRTVNTEAFF. The CDR3 DNA is TGTGCCAGCAGCCGGACAGTTAACACTGAAGCTTTCTTT.

This chain links TRBV11-2 with TRBJ2-7; TRBD1 matches 8 bases. CDR1 and CDR2 from the germline V gene are SGHAT and FQNNGV. V gave up 4 bases and J gave up 1 base; unmatched junction bases: 3. There are 14 residues in the CDR3. In DNA form, the CDR3 reads TGTGCCAGCAGCTCCGACAGGGGTTCCTACGAGCAGTACTTC. Encoded protein: CASSSDRGSYEQYF.

V usage is TRBV10-1 and J usage is TRBJ2-7; a weak D match, TRBD2 (6 bases). CDR3 length equals 15 residues. Germline values: CDR1 WNHNN, CDR2 SYGVQD (reference sequence). V lost 2 bases to trimming and J lost 3 bases, with 14 bases between them. CDR3 in DNA: TGCGCCAGCAGTGAGATTGAAGGCGGGGTCTACGAGCAGTACTTC. Encoded protein: CASSEIEGGVYEQYF.

This clone appeared once. V and J are TRBV25-1 and TRBJ2-2, with 8 bases fitting TRBD1. Trimming took 4 bases from V and 5 from J; bases not matched to a gene: 3. Germline CDR1 reads MGHDK; CDR2 reads SYGVNS. The CDR3 loop spans 14 amino acids. CDR3 nucleotides: TGTGCCAGCAGTGGGACAGGGCGGACCGGGGAGCTGTTTTTT. Encoded protein: CASSGTGRTGELFF.

In nucleotides, the CDR3 is TGTGCCAGCAGCCGGACAGGGACTAATGAAAAACTGTTTTTT. Translation gives CASSRTGTNEKLFF. The chain is built from TRBV7-2 and TRBJ1-4; TRBD1 matches 8 bases. CDR1 and CDR2 from the germline V gene are SGHTA and FQGNSA. The ends lost 5 bases at V and 2 bases at J; junction bases unmatched: 1. The CDR3 spans 14 residues.

The rearrangement joins TRBV12-5 to TRBJ2-5, with 9 bases that match TRBD2. Germline V gene sequence: CDR1 LGHNT, CDR2 FRNRAP. The CDR3 has 17 amino acids. J gave up 4 bases and V 8 bases, and 17 bases lay outside the gene matches. In DNA form, the CDR3 reads TGTGCTAGTAGTCCCTCTTTCGGGCGGGGGGGCCGAGAGACCCAGTACTTC. Amino acid sequence: CASSPSFGRGGRETQYF.

The chain has TRBV27 and TRBJ2-3, with 7 bases matching TRBD1. The CDR3 contains 15 residues. Germline assignment: CDR1 MNHEY and CDR2 SMNVEV (reference sequence). J gave up 3 bases and V 7 bases, and 10 bases lay outside the gene matches. DNA of the CDR3: TGTGCCAGCAATCCCTCGGGACAGATAACAGATACGCAGTATTTT. It yields the protein CASNPSGQITDTQYF.

The chain has TRBV4-1 and TRBJ1-5; 7 bases map to TRBD1. Trimming cost V 6 bases and J 0 bases; bases outside gene matches: 17. Per germline, CDR1 MGHRA and CDR2 YSYEKL. The CDR3 runs to 19 residues. The CDR3 protein is CASSSISGVGGHSNQPQHF. The CDR3 DNA follows: TGCGCCAGCAGTTCTATAAGTGGGGTAGGGGGCCATAGCAATCAGCCCCAGCATTTT.

The chain is built from TRBV5-4 and TRBJ1-1; TRBD1 aligns across 8 bases. This CDR3 region has 16 residues. The trim removed 2 bases at V and 2 bases at J, leaving 8 bases unmatched. Germline-derived CDR1 and CDR2 are SGHNT and YYREEE (reference sequence). The CDR3 nucleotides read TGTGCCAGCAGCTTTTTACGTCAGGGGGCCAACACTGAAGCTTTCTTT. Protein sequence: CASSFLRQGANTEAFF.